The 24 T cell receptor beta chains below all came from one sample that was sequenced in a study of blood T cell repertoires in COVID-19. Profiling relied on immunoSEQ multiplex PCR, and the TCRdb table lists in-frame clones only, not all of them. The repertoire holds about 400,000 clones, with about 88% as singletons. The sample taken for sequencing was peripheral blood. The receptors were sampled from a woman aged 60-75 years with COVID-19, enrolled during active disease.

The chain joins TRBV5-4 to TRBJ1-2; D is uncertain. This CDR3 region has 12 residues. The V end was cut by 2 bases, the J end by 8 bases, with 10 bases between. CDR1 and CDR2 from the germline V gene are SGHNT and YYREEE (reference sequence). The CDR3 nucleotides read TGTGCCAGCAGCTTAGGAGTTGGCGGCTACACCTTC. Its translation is CASSLGVGGYTF.

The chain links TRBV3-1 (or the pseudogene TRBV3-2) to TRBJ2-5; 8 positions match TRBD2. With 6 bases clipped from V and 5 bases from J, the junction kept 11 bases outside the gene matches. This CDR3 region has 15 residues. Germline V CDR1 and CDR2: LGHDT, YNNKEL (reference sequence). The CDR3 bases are TGTGCCAGCAGGGCGGCGGGCGGGGGGACCGAGACCCAGTACTTC. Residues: CASRAAGGGTETQYF.

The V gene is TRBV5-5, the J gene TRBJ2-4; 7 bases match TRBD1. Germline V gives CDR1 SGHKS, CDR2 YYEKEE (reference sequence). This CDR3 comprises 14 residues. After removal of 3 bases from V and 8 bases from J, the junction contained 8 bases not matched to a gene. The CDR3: CASSSDSQGDIQYF. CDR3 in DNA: TGTGCCAGCAGCTCGGACAGTCAGGGGGACATTCAGTACTTC.

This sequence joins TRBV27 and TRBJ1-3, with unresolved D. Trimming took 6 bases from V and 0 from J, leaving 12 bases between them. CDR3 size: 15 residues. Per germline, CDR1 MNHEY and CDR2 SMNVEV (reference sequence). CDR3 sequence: CASSLTGNSGNTIYF. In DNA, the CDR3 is TGTGCCAGCAGCCTGACGGGGAACTCTGGAAACACCATATATTTT.

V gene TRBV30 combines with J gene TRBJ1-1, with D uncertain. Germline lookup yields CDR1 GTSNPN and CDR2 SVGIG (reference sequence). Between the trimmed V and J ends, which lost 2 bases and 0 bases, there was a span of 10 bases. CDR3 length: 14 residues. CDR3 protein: CAWSRGSLNTEAFF. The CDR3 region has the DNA TGTGCCTGGAGTAGAGGCAGTCTGAACACTGAAGCTTTCTTT.

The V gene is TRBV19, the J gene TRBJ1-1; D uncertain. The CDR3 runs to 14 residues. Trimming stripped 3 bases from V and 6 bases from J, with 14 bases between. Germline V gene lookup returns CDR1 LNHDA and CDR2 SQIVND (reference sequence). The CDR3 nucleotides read TGTGCCAGTAGTATTCAGGCGGAGGTGGCTGAAGCTTTCTTT. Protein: CASSIQAEVAEAFF. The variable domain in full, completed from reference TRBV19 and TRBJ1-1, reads DGGITQSPKYLFRKEGQNVTLSCEQNLNHDAMYWYRQDPGQGLRLIYYSQIVNDFQKGDIAEGYSVSREKKESFPLTVTSAQKNPTAFYLCASSIQAEVAEAFFGQGTRLTVV.

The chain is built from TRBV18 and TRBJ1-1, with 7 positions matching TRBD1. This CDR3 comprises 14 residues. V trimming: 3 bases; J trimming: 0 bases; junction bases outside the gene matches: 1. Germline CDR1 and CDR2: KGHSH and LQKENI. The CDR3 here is CASSPTGMNTEAFF. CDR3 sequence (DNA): TGTGCCAGCTCACCGACAGGGATGAACACTGAAGCTTTCTTT. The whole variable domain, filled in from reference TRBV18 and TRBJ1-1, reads NAGVMQNPRHLVRRRGQEARLRCSPMKGHSHVYWYRQLPEEGLKFMVYLQKENIIDESGMPKERFSAEFPKEGPSILRIQQVVRGDSAAYFCASSPTGMNTEAFFGQGTRLTVV.

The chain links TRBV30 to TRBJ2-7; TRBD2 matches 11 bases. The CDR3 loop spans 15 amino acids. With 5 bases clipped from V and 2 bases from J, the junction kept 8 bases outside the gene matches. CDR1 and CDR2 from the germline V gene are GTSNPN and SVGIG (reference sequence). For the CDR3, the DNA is TGTGCCTGGCGCGAGACTAGCGGGGTTACCTACGAGCAGTACTTC. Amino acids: CAWRETSGVTYEQYF. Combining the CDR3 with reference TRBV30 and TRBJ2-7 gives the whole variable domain SQTIHQWPATLVQPVGSPLSLECTVEGTSNPNLYWYRQAAGRGLQLLFYSVGIGQISSEVPQNLSASRPQDRQFILSSKKLLLSDSGFYLCAWRETSGVTYEQYFGPGTRLTVT.

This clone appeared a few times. CDR3 coding DNA: TGTGCCAGCAGCTTAGAACAGGGCACGTACAATGAGCAGTTCTTC. Residues: CASSLEQGTYNEQFF. This sequence joins TRBV11-3 and TRBJ2-1; D possibly corresponds to TRBD1 (6 bases). The germline V and J ends were trimmed by 0 bases and 4 bases, with 10 bases remaining between them. This CDR3 comprises 15 residues. Germline V gene data show CDR1 as SGHNT and CDR2 as YENEEA. Together with reference TRBV11-3 and TRBJ2-1, the CDR3 gives the full variable domain: EAGVVQSPRYKIIEKKQPVAFWCNPISGHNTLYWYLQNLGQGPELLIRYENEEAVDDSQLPKDRFSAERLKGVDSTLKIQPAELGDSAVYLCASSLEQGTYNEQFFGPGTRLTVL.

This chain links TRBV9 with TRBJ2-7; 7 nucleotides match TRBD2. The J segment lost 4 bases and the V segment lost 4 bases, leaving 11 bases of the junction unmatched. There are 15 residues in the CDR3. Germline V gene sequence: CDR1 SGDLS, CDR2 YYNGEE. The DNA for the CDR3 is TGTGCCAGCAGCCCGGGGGAGGGTAGGCCTTACGAGCAGTACTTC. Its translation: CASSPGEGRPYEQYF.

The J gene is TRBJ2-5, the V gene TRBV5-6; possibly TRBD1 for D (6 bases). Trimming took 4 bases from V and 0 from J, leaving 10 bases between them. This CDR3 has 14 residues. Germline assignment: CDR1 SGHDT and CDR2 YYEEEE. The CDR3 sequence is CASSLDRYQETQYF. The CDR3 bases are TGTGCCAGCAGCCTCGACAGGTACCAAGAGACCCAGTACTTC.

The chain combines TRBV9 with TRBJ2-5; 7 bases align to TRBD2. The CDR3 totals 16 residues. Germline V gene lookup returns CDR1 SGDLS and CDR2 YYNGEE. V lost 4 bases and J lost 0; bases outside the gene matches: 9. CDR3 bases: TGTGCCAGCAGCCCCCCGTCGGGGGGTCACCAAGAGACCCAGTACTTC. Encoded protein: CASSPPSGGHQETQYF. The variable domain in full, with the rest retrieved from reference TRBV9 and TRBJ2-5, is DSGVTQTPKHLITATGQRVTLRCSPRSGDLSVYWYQQSLDQGLQFLIQYYNGEERAKGNILERFSAQQFPDLHSELNLSSLELGDSALYFCASSPPSGGHQETQYFGPGTRLLVL.

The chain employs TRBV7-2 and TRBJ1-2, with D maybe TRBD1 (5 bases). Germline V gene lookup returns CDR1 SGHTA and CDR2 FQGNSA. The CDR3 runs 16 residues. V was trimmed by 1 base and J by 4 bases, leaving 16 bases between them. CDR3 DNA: TGTGCCAGCAGCTTAGGACCAGGGTATTATTTCTATGGCTACACCTTC. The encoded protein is CASSLGPGYYFYGYTF.

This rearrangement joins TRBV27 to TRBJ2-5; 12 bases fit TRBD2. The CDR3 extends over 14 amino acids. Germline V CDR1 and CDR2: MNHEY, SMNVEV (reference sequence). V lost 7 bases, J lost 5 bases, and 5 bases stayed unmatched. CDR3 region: CASNPGLAGETQYF. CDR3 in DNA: TGTGCCAGCAATCCTGGACTAGCGGGGGAGACCCAGTACTTC.

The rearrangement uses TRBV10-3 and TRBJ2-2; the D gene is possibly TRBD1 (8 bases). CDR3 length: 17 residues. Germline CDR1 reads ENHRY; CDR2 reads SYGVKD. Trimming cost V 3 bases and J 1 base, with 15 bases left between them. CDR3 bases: TGTGCCATCAGTGACCCGGGAGGACAGGGGAACACCGGGGAGCTGTTTTTT. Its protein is CAISDPGGQGNTGELFF.

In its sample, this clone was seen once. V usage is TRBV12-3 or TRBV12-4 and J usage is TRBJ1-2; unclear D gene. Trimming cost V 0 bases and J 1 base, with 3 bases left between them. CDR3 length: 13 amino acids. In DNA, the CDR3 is TGTGCCAGCAGTTTAGCCCATAACTATGGCTACACCTTC. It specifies CASSLAHNYGYTF.

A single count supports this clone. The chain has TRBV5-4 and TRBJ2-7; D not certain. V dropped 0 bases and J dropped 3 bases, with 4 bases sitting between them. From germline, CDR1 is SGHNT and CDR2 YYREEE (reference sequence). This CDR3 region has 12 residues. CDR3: CASSLDNYEQYF. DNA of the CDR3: TGTGCCAGCAGCTTGGACAACTACGAGCAGTACTTC.

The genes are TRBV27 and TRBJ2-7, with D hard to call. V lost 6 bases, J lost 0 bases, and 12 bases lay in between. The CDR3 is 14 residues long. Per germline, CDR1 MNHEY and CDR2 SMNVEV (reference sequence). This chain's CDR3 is CASSTFAGSYEQYF. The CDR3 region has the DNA TGTGCCAGCAGCACCTTCGCCGGCTCCTACGAGCAGTACTTC.

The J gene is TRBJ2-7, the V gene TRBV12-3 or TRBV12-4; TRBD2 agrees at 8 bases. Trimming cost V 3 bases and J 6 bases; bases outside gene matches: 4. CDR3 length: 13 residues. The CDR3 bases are TGTGCCAGCAGTTTCCGGACTAGCTTCGAGCAGTACTTC. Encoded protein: CASSFRTSFEQYF.

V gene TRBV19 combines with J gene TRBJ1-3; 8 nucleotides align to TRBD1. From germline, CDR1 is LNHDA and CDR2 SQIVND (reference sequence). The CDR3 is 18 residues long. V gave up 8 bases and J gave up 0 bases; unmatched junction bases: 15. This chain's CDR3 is CASPPDRESTYSGNTIYF. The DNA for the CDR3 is TGTGCCAGTCCACCGGACAGGGAATCTACTTACTCTGGAAACACCATATATTTT.

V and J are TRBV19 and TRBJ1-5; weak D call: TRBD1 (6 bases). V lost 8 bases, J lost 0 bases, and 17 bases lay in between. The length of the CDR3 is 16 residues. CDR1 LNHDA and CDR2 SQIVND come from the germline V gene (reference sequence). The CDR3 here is CASRYPGGHSNQPQHF. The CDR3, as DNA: TGTGCCAGTCGATACCCTGGGGGCCATAGCAATCAGCCCCAGCATTTT.

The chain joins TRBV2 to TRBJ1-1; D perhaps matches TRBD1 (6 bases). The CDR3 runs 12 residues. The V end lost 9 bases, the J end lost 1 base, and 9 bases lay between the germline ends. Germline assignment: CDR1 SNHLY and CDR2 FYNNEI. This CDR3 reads CARGGRNTEAFF. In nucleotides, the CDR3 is TGTGCCAGGGGGGGGCGGAACACTGAAGCTTTCTTT. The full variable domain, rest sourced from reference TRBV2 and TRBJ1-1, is EPEVTQTPSHQVTQMGQEVILRCVPISNHLYFYWYRQILGQKVEFLVSFYNNEISEKSEIFDDQFSVERPDGSNFTLKIRSTKLEDSAMYFCARGGRNTEAFFGQGTRLTVV.

CDR3 coding DNA: TGTGCCAGCAGTTACGATAGGGGTCGGGGCTACACCTTC. Amino acids: CASSYDRGRGYTF. The chain combines TRBV6-2 or TRBV6-3 with TRBJ1-2, with D possibly matching TRBD1 (5 bases). Trimming left V 2 bases short and J 8 bases short, with 12 bases between. The CDR3 sequence is 13 residues long. CDR1 MNHEY and CDR2 SVGEGT come from the germline V gene.

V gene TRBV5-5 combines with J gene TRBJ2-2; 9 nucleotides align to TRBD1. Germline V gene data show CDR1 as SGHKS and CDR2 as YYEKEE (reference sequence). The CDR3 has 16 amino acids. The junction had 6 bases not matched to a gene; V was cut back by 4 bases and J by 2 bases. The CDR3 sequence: CASSRQGQGNTGELFF. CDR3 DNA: TGTGCCAGCAGCCGCCAGGGACAGGGTAACACCGGGGAGCTGTTTTTT. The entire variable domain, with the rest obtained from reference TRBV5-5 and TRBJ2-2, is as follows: DAGVTQSPTHLIKTRGQQVTLRCSPISGHKSVSWYQQVLGQGPQFIFQYYEKEERGRGNFPDRFSARQFPNYSSELNVNALLLGDSALYLCASSRQGQGNTGELFFGEGSRLTVL.